These T cell receptor beta chains were read from a single sample in a study of blood T cell repertoires in COVID-19. Measured with immunoSEQ multiplex PCR; TCRdb has only the in-frame clones, and not every one. In the table there are about 170,000 clones, over 75% of which are singletons. The sequencing sample was made of PBMCs or T cells enriched from blood (not recorded which). These receptor sequences come from a woman younger than 35 who had recovered from COVID-19. The CDR3 runs from the conserved cysteine through the conserved F or W. A D gene is named only where the DNA matches it firmly. Clone size is not always given. Where it is, it says once, few, many or a class for expanded clones.

TRBV5-1	16	TRBJ2-2	TRBD1	.	CASSRSGTGDTGELFF	TGCGCCAGCAGCCGTTCCGGGACAGGGGACACCGGGGAGCTGTTTTTT
TRBV7-3	14	TRBJ1-1	.	.	CASSFAGSNTEAFF	TGTGCCAGCAGCTTCGCGGGATCGAACACTGAAGCTTTCTTT
TRBV7-9	12	TRBJ1-2	.	.	CAGSWRGDGYTF	TGTGCCGGTAGTTGGAGGGGTGATGGCTACACCTTC
TRBV27	19	TRBJ2-1	TRBD2	few	CASSTRLAGGRYPGNEQFF	TGTGCCAGCAGTACAAGACTAGCGGGAGGGCGATACCCTGGCAATGAGCAGTTCTTC
TRBV11-3	18	TRBJ2-5	TRBD2	.	CASSLGGLAGGSRETQYF	TGTGCCAGCAGCTTGGGCGGACTAGCGGGAGGCAGTCGGGAGACCCAGTACTTC
TRBV28	16	TRBJ2-3	.	.	CASSLFPPGVIDTQYF	TGTGCCAGCAGTTTATTCCCCCCGGGGGTGATAGATACGCAGTATTTT
TRBV28	12	TRBJ2-7	TRBD1	.	CASRRGPGEQYF	TGTGCCAGCAGGAGGGGGCCGGGGGAGCAGTACTTC
TRBV19	13	TRBJ2-7	TRBD1	.	CASSNGQGVEQYF	TGTGCCAGTTCGAATGGACAGGGTGTTGAGCAGTACTTC
TRBV3-1/TRBV3-2	16	TRBJ2-3	.	few	CASSQDLDYSTDTQYF	TGTGCCAGCAGCCAAGATCTGGACTATAGCACAGATACGCAGTATTTT
TRBV27	14	TRBJ2-2	.	.	CASRPIIKSGELFF	TGTGCCAGCAGGCCTATCATTAAGTCGGGGGAGCTGTTTTTT
TRBV5-4	16	TRBJ2-3	TRBD2	.	CASSLLAGENTDTQYF	TGTGCCAGCAGCTTGCTGGCGGGAGAGAACACAGATACGCAGTATTTT
TRBV9	15	TRBJ2-2	.	.	CASSVGSGNTGELFF	TGTGCCAGCAGCGTAGGCAGCGGGAACACCGGGGAGCTGTTTTTT
TRBV2	13	TRBJ1-1	.	.	CASREERNTEAFF	TGTGCCAGCAGGGAGGAGAGGAACACTGAAGCTTTCTTT
TRBV4-1	15	TRBJ2-7	TRBD2	few	CASSPRTSGSYEQYF	TGCGCCAGCAGCCCTCGGACTAGCGGCTCCTACGAGCAGTACTTC
TRBV6-1	16	TRBJ2-7	.	.	CASSAVPKGGAYEQYF	TGTGCCAGCAGTGCCGTACCGAAGGGAGGCGCCTACGAGCAGTACTTC
TRBV5-4	17	TRBJ2-1	TRBD2	.	CASSLVWGGSSYNEQFF	TGTGCCAGCAGCTTGGTCTGGGGGGGGTCCTCCTACAATGAGCAGTTCTTC
TRBV7-2	18	TRBJ1-2	TRBD1	once	CASSSHSQTGAGNYGYTF	TGTGCCAGCAGCTCCCACTCCCAGACAGGGGCGGGGAACTATGGCTACACCTTC
TRBV7-2	14	TRBJ2-7	.	.	CASTSGGAIYEQYF	TGTGCCAGCACCTCGGGCGGGGCTATCTACGAGCAGTACTTC